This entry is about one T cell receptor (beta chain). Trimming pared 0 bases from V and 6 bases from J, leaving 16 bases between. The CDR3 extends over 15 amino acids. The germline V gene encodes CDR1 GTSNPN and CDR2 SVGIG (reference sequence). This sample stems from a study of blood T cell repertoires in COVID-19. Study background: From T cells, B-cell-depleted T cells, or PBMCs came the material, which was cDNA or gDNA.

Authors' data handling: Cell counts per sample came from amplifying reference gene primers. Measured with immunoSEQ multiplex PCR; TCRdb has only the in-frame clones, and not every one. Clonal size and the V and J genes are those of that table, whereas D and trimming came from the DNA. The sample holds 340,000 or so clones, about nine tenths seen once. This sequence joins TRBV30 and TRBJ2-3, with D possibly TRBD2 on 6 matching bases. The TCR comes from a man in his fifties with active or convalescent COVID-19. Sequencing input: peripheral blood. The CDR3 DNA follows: TGTGCCTGGAGTGTACTGGGCGGGGCAAGTGATACGCAGTATTTT. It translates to CAWSVLGGASDTQYF.